In this sample, the clone carrying this TCR beta chain turned up a few times. Its antigen is unknown. This sample stems from a study of CD8+ T cells in alopecia areata. The wider study: Treated patients swallowed 5 to 10 mg of oral tofacitinib twice daily.

Isolated RNA was reverse transcribed into cDNA used as the sequencing template. The data were produced by immunoSEQ multiplex PCR, yet TCRdb's version contains in-frame clones alone and is incomplete. The sample lists 250,000 to 300,000 clones; 58% were seen once. Overall study results and limits: Scalp sequencing captures resident alphabeta T cells of normal skin too. Expanded CD8+ clones among the top 100, as well as scalp clonality, were significantly decreased by tofacitinib.

Treatment described: oral pan-JAK inhibitor, 5-10 mg twice daily. Here the sequenced sample was CD4+ T cells sorted from blood, taken at week 24, from a patient treated with tofacitinib. The TCR was taken from a human donor with alopecia areata.

CDR3 loop: CASSQAGTTNEQFF. The CDR3 DNA is TGTGCCAGCAGCCAGGCCGGGACAACGAATGAGCAGTTCTTC. The V gene is TRBV4-2, the J gene TRBJ2-1, with TRBD1 as a possible D gene (6 bases). CDR3 length: 14 residues. Trimming took off 3 bases at V and 7 bases at J, with 13 bases between the two ends. Germline V gene data show CDR1 as LGHNA and CDR2 as YNFKEQ.